The next 23 T cell receptor beta chains were all read from a single sample in a study of T cells in Graves' hyperthyroidism and ophthalmopathy. Researchers took RNA transcripts and amplified the TCR beta CDR3 regions from them. HTBI primers drove first-round RT-PCR of the TCR CDR3. MiXCR, applied by TCRdb to the multiplex PCR reads, yields one record per CDR3 protein. The sample has some 760,000 distinct CDR3 sequences, around 13% seen once. The source material was blood. These receptors originate from a woman aged 18-35 years with Graves' hyperthyroidism.

This clonotype has only a few counts. V gene TRBV7-9 combines with J gene TRBJ2-1, with 11 bases that match TRBD2. Germline values: CDR1 SEHNR, CDR2 FQNEAQ (reference sequence). The CDR3 sequence is 17 residues long. Losses at the gene ends were 3 bases for V and 9 bases for J; bases not matched to a gene: 13. The CDR3 sequence: CASSLAIAGGPRGEQFF. The CDR3 nucleotides are TGTGCCAGCAGCTTGGCCATAGCGGGAGGGCCAAGGGGTGAGCAGTTCTTC.

This clonotype was seen ten or more times. DNA for the CDR3: TGTGCCAGCAGCCATAACAGGGGTACGCAGTATTTT. Protein product: CASSHNRGTQYF. The chain employs TRBV3-1 and TRBJ2-3, with 7 bases lining up with TRBD1. The junction had 2 bases not matched to a gene; V was cut back by 3 bases and J by 8 bases. This CDR3 comprises 12 residues. Germline V gene lookup returns CDR1 LGHDT and CDR2 YNNKEL (reference sequence).

This clonotype was seen ten or more times. The chain employs TRBV28 and TRBJ2-7; TRBD1 matches at 9 bases. The CDR3 is made up of 15 amino acids. With V trimmed by 5 bases and J by 1 base, 6 bases remained unmatched. The germline V gene has CDR1 MDHEN and CDR2 SYDVKM. DNA of the CDR3: TGTGCCAGCAGTCTCGCGGGACAGGGATCCTACGAGCAGTACTTC. Encoded protein: CASSLAGQGSYEQYF.

The genes are TRBV6-5 and TRBJ1-2; TRBD1 might be the D (5 bases). Germline values: CDR1 MNHEY, CDR2 SVGAGI. V was shortened by 2 bases and J by 9 bases, with 13 bases between the two germline ends. This CDR3 has 13 residues. The CDR3 here is CASSYPGISRYTF. CDR3 DNA: TGTGCCAGCAGTTACCCAGGGATCTCCCGCTACACCTTC.

V is TRBV12-3 or TRBV12-4 and J is TRBJ2-2, with a weak D call TRBD1 (6 bases). Trimming left V 6 bases short and J 4 bases short, with 15 bases between. The CDR3 covers 15 residues. The CDR3 reads CASRVQGHGTGELFF. The CDR3 DNA follows: TGTGCCAGCAGGGTACAGGGTCACGGCACCGGGGAGCTGTTTTTT.

The gene calls are TRBV7-3 and TRBJ1-2; D perhaps matches TRBD1 (5 bases). The V gene lost 4 bases and the J gene lost 5 bases, with 17 bases spanning the gap. Looked up from germline, CDR1 is SGHTA and CDR2 is FQGTGA. This CDR3 contains 15 residues. Here the CDR3 DNA reads TGTGCCAGCAGCTCATCAAACAGGTCAGGTTATGGCTACACCTTC. It yields the protein CASSSSNRSGYGYTF. The full variable domain, completed using reference TRBV7-3 and TRBJ1-2, is GAGVSQTPSNKVTEKGKYVELRCDPISGHTALYWYRQSLGQGPEFLIYFQGTGAADDSGLPNDRFFAVRPEGSVSTLKIQRTERGDSAVYLCASSSSNRSGYGYTFGSGTRLTVV.

The V call is TRBV7-9, the J call TRBJ2-1; D is undetermined. The CDR3 has 14 amino acids. V was shortened by 4 bases and J by 4 bases, with 11 bases between the two germline ends. Germline lookup yields CDR1 SEHNR and CDR2 FQNEAQ (reference sequence). The CDR3 DNA follows: TGTGCCAGCAGCTGGAGTGGCGGTTACAATGAGCAGTTCTTC. Translating it yields CASSWSGGYNEQFF.

This clonotype was counted at least ten times. V and J are TRBV18 and TRBJ2-5, with no clear D. CDR3 length: 14 residues. Germline assignment: CDR1 KGHSH and CDR2 LQKENI. V lost 3 bases and J 4 bases, leaving 12 bases between the germline ends. As DNA, the CDR3 is TGTGCCAGCTCACCCCCCGAACCCGCAGAGACCCAGTACTTC. Translating it yields CASSPPEPAETQYF.

In this sample, this clonotype turned up many times. The chain links TRBV27 to TRBJ1-5; D is uncertain. V dropped 4 bases and J dropped 0 bases, with 16 bases sitting between them. The CDR3 spans 17 residues. CDR1 and CDR2 (germline): MNHEY, SMNVEV (reference sequence). CDR3 amino acids: CASSSLPGRASNQPQHF. CDR3 bases: TGTGCCAGCAGTTCCCTCCCGGGTAGGGCTAGCAATCAGCCCCAGCATTTT.

The chain is built from TRBV6-1 and TRBJ2-7; 8 positions agree with TRBD1. Trimming cost V 6 bases and J 2 bases; bases outside gene matches: 6. The CDR3 runs 14 residues. The germline V gene encodes CDR1 MNHNS and CDR2 SASEGT. DNA for the CDR3: TGTGCCAGCAGACCCCCGGACAGGGCCTACGAGCAGTACTTC. This sequence encodes CASRPPDRAYEQYF.

This clonotype was seen ten or more times. The chain employs TRBV7-2 and TRBJ2-1, with D possibly matching TRBD2 (5 bases). The germline gives CDR1 SGHTA, CDR2 FQGNSA. V lost 5 bases, J lost 3 bases, and 11 bases lay in between. The CDR3 sequence is 14 residues long. CDR3 in amino acids: CASSKTRDYNEQFF. The CDR3 DNA is TGTGCCAGCAGCAAAACCCGGGACTACAATGAGCAGTTCTTC.

This clonotype was observed at least ten times. In DNA form, the CDR3 reads TGTGCCATTCCCTCCCGAGCAGATACGCAGTATTTT. This encodes CAIPSRADTQYF. This rearrangement joins TRBV7-9 to TRBJ2-3; D gene unclear. CDR3 size: 12 residues. V dropped 10 bases and J dropped 4 bases, with 12 bases sitting between them. Germline V lookup: CDR1 SEHNR, CDR2 FQNEAQ (reference sequence).

This clonotype was detected many times. The chain combines TRBV3-1 with TRBJ2-5, with 9 bases lining up with TRBD1. The CDR3 loop spans 16 amino acids. V lost 3 bases, J lost 2 bases, and 7 bases stayed unmatched. CDR1 and CDR2 (germline): LGHDT, YNNKEL (reference sequence). This CDR3 is CASSHNRGRRQETQYF. CDR3 nucleotides: TGTGCCAGCAGCCATAACAGGGGGCGTCGGCAAGAGACCCAGTACTTC.

This clonotype was observed a few times. The chain employs TRBV7-9 and TRBJ1-1; perhaps TRBD1 as D (5 bases). V gave up 7 bases and J gave up 4 bases, with 13 bases separating them. This CDR3 has 13 amino acids. Germline V lookup: CDR1 SEHNR, CDR2 FQNEAQ (reference sequence). This CDR3 reads CASIPTGVTEAFF. The DNA of the CDR3 is TGTGCCAGCATCCCTACAGGAGTCACTGAAGCTTTCTTT.

The chain joins TRBV30 to TRBJ2-5; D perhaps matches TRBD1 (6 bases). The V and J ends lost 3 bases and 1 base respectively, with 15 bases between them. Germline CDR1 is GTSNPN and CDR2 is SVGIG (reference sequence). This CDR3 is 15 amino acids long. The chain's CDR3 is CAWRRFRDTQETQYF. CDR3 sequence (DNA): TGTGCCTGGAGGAGGTTCCGGGACACCCAAGAGACCCAGTACTTC.

The chain joins TRBV27 to TRBJ1-2; D not resolved. Germline V gene sequence: CDR1 MNHEY, CDR2 SMNVEV (reference sequence). V lost 3 bases to trimming and J lost 5 bases, with 13 bases between them. This CDR3 contains 14 residues. This CDR3 is CASSFAGTIYGYTF. In DNA, the CDR3 is TGTGCCAGCAGTTTTGCCGGAACGATATATGGCTACACCTTC.

This sequence joins TRBV4-1 and TRBJ1-5, with 7 bases that match TRBD1. The ends lost 4 bases at V and 2 bases at J; junction bases unmatched: 11. The CDR3 length is 17 residues. CDR1 is MGHRA and CDR2 is YSYEKL in the germline V gene. In DNA form, the CDR3 reads TGCGCCAGCAGCCTAACGACAGGGCTCCTAGGCAATCAGCCCCAGCATTTT. Its protein product is CASSLTTGLLGNQPQHF.

The chain employs TRBV27 and TRBJ2-1, with D perhaps matching TRBD1 (6 bases). The CDR3 is 17 amino acids. Trimming took off 2 bases at V and 4 bases at J, with 18 bases between the two ends. Per germline, CDR1 MNHEY and CDR2 SMNVEV (reference sequence). CDR3 amino acids: CASSLSSGRTVYNEQFF. CDR3 DNA: TGTGCCAGCAGTTTAAGTTCAGGGCGGACAGTATACAATGAGCAGTTCTTC.

This clonotype was seen a handful of times. This may be a read error, as it is one base from a much larger clone. The gene calls are TRBV7-3 and TRBJ2-7; D gene uncertain. V lost 5 bases and J lost 2, with 13 bases in between. The CDR3 spans 14 residues. Per germline, CDR1 SGHTA and CDR2 FQGTGA. CDR3 nucleotides: TGTGCCAGCAGCCATGGCCCAAGGACCTACGAGCAGTACTTC. It translates to CASSHGPRTYEQYF.

The chain couples TRBV3-1 to TRBJ1-4, with D hard to call. The CDR3 consists of 18 residues. V lost 0 bases to trimming and J lost 6 bases, with 20 bases between them. From germline, CDR1 is LGHDT and CDR2 YNNKEL (reference sequence). This CDR3 reads CASSQDKAMAGPYEKLFF. CDR3 DNA sequence: TGTGCCAGCAGCCAAGATAAGGCCATGGCAGGTCCTTATGAAAAACTGTTTTTT. Supplemented by reference TRBV3-1 and TRBJ1-4, the full variable domain reads DTAVSQTPKYLVTQMGNDKSIKCEQNLGHDTMYWYKQDSKKFLKIMFSYNNKELIINETVPNRFSPKSPDKAHLNLHINSLELGDSAVYFCASSQDKAMAGPYEKLFFGSGTQLSVL.

There are many counts of this clonotype. The rearrangement joins TRBV30 to TRBJ1-1; D possibly corresponds to TRBD1 (5 bases). Trimming removed 0 bases at V and 4 bases at J, with 12 bases between. Germline CDR1 GTSNPN, CDR2 SVGIG (reference sequence). The CDR3 runs 14 residues. The CDR3 loop reads CAWSVDGTATEAFF. In DNA, the CDR3 is TGTGCCTGGAGTGTTGATGGGACCGCCACTGAAGCTTTCTTT.

The V call is TRBV19, the J call TRBJ2-2; TRBD2 matches 16 bases. The CDR3 runs 18 residues. Germline lookup yields CDR1 LNHDA and CDR2 SQIVND (reference sequence). Losses at the gene ends were 9 bases for V and 6 bases for J; bases not matched to a gene: 13. Written as DNA, the CDR3 is TGTGCCAGCGGGACTGGGACTAGCGGGAGGGCCGGTTCCGGGGAGCTGTTTTTT. Amino acid sequence: CASGTGTSGRAGSGELFF.

This clonotype was seen only a few times. The chain combines TRBV5-6 with TRBJ1-2, with 11 bases identical to TRBD1. Per the germline V gene, CDR1 is SGHDT and CDR2 is YYEEEE. The CDR3 consists of 16 residues. The J segment lost 2 bases and the V segment lost 5 bases, leaving 8 bases of the junction unmatched. The CDR3 nucleotides read TGTGCCAGCAGGACATCCGGGACAGGGGGGAACTATGGCTACACCTTC. This translates into CASRTSGTGGNYGYTF. Filled out from reference TRBV5-6 and TRBJ1-2, the complete variable domain reads DAGVTQSPTHLIKTRGQQVTLRCSPKSGHDTVSWYQQALGQGPQFIFQYYEEEERQRGNFPDRFSGHQFPNYSSELNVNALLLGDSALYLCASRTSGTGGNYGYTFGSGTRLTVV.